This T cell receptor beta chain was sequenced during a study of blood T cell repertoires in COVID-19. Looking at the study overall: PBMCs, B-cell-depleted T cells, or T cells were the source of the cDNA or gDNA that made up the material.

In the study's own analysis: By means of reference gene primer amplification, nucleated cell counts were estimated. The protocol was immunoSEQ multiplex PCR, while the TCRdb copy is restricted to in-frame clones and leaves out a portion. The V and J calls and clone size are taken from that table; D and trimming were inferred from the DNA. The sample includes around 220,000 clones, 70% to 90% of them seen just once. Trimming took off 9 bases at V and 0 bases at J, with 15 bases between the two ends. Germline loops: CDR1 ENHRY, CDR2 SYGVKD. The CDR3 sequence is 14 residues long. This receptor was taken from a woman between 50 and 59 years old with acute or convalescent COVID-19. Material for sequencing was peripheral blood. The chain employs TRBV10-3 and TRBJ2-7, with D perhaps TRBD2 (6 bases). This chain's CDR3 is CAIQQPSDSYEQYF. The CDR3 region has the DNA TGTGCCATTCAACAGCCTAGCGACTCCTACGAGCAGTACTTC.